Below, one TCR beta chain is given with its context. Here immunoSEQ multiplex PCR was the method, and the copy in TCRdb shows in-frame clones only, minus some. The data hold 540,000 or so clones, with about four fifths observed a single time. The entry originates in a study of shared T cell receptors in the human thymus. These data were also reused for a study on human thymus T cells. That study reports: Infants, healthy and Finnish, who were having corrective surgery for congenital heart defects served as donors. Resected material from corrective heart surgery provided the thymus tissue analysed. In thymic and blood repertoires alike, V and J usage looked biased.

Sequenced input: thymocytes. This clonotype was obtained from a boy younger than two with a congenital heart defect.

The CDR3 DNA is TGTGCCAGCAGCCTCGGGGGACGGGAAGCTTTCTTT. As protein: CASSLGGREAFF. The gene calls are TRBV11-2 and TRBJ1-1, with D perhaps matching TRBD1 (5 bases). The V end was cut by 5 bases, the J end by 8 bases, with 12 bases between. This CDR3 region has 12 residues. Germline V gene data show CDR1 as SGHAT and CDR2 as FQNNGV.